This TCR beta chain derives from a study of T cells after yellow fever vaccination. Study outcomes and limitations: Most primary-vaccination clones reappeared after the booster (about 97% CD4, roughly 88% CD8).

TCRdb called the 5' RACE reads again in MiXCR, with one record for every CDR3 protein. The sample yields around 310,000 distinct CDR3 sequences, roughly 4% seen once. This clonotype was recorded many times. Its antigen is unknown. V gave up 1 base and J gave up 4 bases, with 13 bases separating them. CDR1 is LGHNA and CDR2 is YNFKEQ in the germline V gene. CDR3 size: 15 residues. Sequences were derived from PBMCs, sampled on the day of the yellow fever booster vaccination. The V and J genes are TRBV4-2 and TRBJ2-5; unclear D gene. The receptor was derived from a man younger than 35 who received the YFV17D yellow fever vaccine. The CDR3 loop is CASSQALYPGETQYF. The CDR3 DNA reads as TGTGCCAGCAGCCAAGCTTTATACCCCGGAGAGACCCAGTACTTC.